The 15 T cell receptor beta chains in this list originate from one sample, sequenced in a study of blood T cell repertoires in COVID-19. TCRdb's table, derived via immunoSEQ multiplex PCR, lists solely in-frame clones and lacks some. The profile covers around 190,000 clones, with about nine tenths appearing a single time and 1.5% to 2% taken by the ten largest. The sample was peripheral blood. The receptors here all came from a man between 18 and 29 years old who had recovered from COVID-19.

This clone was picked up one time. CDR3 sequence: CASSPGQGDSPLHF. The CDR3 DNA is TGTGCCAGCTCACCCGGACAGGGTGACTCACCCCTCCACTTT. The chain couples TRBV18 to TRBJ1-6; 8 positions match TRBD1. The CDR3 length is 14 residues. Germline V gene data show CDR1 as KGHSH and CDR2 as LQKENI. Trimming removed 3 bases from V and 10 bases from J; junction bases left unmatched: 5.

This chain links TRBV27 with TRBJ1-5, with 12 bases matching TRBD1. CDR1 is MNHEY and CDR2 is SMNVEV in the germline V gene (reference sequence). This CDR3 is 16 amino acids long. V shed 2 bases, J shed 8 bases, and the junction held 7 bases outside the gene matches. The DNA for the CDR3 is TGTGCCAGCAGTTTAGGGGGGACAGGGGGCCGGGAGCCCCAGCATTTT. This codes for CASSLGGTGGREPQHF.

The CDR3 spells CASMKAGSLSYEQYF. In DNA form, the CDR3 reads TGTGCCAGCATGAAGGCAGGCTCACTCTCCTACGAGCAGTACTTC. The chain carries TRBV5-4 and TRBJ2-7; D is undetermined. V shed 6 bases and J shed 0 bases, with 16 bases lying between them. Per germline, CDR1 SGHNT and CDR2 YYREEE (reference sequence). This CDR3 region has 15 residues.

This clone was observed a handful of times. The chain recombines TRBV27 with TRBJ1-1; D possibly corresponds to TRBD1 (5 bases). This CDR3 spans 13 amino acids. The ends were cut back, 2 bases at V and 7 bases at J, with 11 bases in the middle. Looked up from germline, CDR1 is MNHEY and CDR2 is SMNVEV (reference sequence). CDR3 coding DNA: TGTGCCAGCAGTTTAGGCAGGGAAGTTGAAGCTTTCTTT. Translated, it gives CASSLGREVEAFF.

The V and J genes are TRBV28 and TRBJ1-1; D is ambiguous. CDR1 is MDHEN and CDR2 is SYDVKM in the germline V gene. With 4 bases removed from V and 1 base from J, the gap between germline ends came to 16 bases. The length of the CDR3 is 16 residues. The CDR3 region has the DNA TGTGCCAGCAGTTCGAGGTCGGGGTTGGGGAACACTGAAGCTTTCTTT. Amino acid sequence: CASSSRSGLGNTEAFF.

The CDR3 spells CASTGETDTQYF. The CDR3 DNA reads TGTGCCAGCACAGGTGAAACAGATACGCAGTATTTT. The chain couples TRBV5-4 to TRBJ2-3, with D hard to call. CDR1 and CDR2 (germline): SGHNT, YYREEE (reference sequence). Trimming cost V 6 bases and J 3 bases, with 8 bases left between them. The CDR3 is made up of 12 amino acids.

The gene calls are TRBV27 and TRBJ1-1; tentatively, D is TRBD1 (6 bases). The CDR3 covers 16 residues. Trimming shortened V by 1 base and J by 0 bases, and 12 bases separated the two germline ends. CDR1 MNHEY and CDR2 SMNVEV come from the germline V gene (reference sequence). CDR3 DNA: TGTGCCAGCAGTTTATTTCCAGGGGCGGTGAACACTGAAGCTTTCTTT. Its protein is CASSLFPGAVNTEAFF.

The chain combines TRBV6-2 or TRBV6-3 with TRBJ1-2; TRBD1 matches 7 bases. V lost 5 bases and J lost 5; bases outside the gene matches: 11. The germline V gene encodes CDR1 MNHEY and CDR2 SVGEGT. The CDR3 covers 15 residues. Here the CDR3 reads CASSLGDRAVYGYTF. Written as DNA, the CDR3 is TGTGCCAGCAGTCTCGGAGACAGGGCTGTATATGGCTACACCTTC.

DNA of the CDR3: TGTGCCAGCAGCGTAGGGACGGGCGGGCACCAAGAGACCCAGTACTTC. This gives the protein CASSVGTGGHQETQYF. The chain uses TRBV9 and TRBJ2-5; D possibly corresponds to TRBD2 (5 bases). The CDR3 extends over 16 amino acids. The V gene's germline CDR1 is SGDLS and CDR2 YYNGEE. The V gene lost 0 bases and the J gene lost 0 bases, with 12 bases spanning the gap. Based on the CDR3 plus reference TRBV9 and TRBJ2-5, the full variable domain is DSGVTQTPKHLITATGQRVTLRCSPRSGDLSVYWYQQSLDQGLQFLIQYYNGEERAKGNILERFSAQQFPDLHSELNLSSLELGDSALYFCASSVGTGGHQETQYFGPGTRLLVL.

Only one count was recorded for this clone. The chain is built from TRBV5-1 and TRBJ2-7; 8 positions match TRBD2. Germline CDR1 is SGHRS and CDR2 is YFSETQ. CDR3 length: 14 residues. V trimming: 4 bases; J trimming: 4 bases; junction bases outside the gene matches: 7. The CDR3 sequence is CASSREGQGYEQYF. CDR3 DNA: TGCGCCAGCAGCCGGGAGGGACAAGGGTACGAGCAGTACTTC.

The V and J genes are TRBV7-2 and TRBJ1-3; maybe TRBD1 (6 bases). The ends were cut back, 7 bases at V and 2 bases at J, with 15 bases in the middle. Germline-derived CDR1 and CDR2 are SGHTA and FQGNSA. The CDR3 has 15 residues. The CDR3 loop reads CASTGGQGTGNTIYF. The CDR3 region has the DNA TGTGCCAGCACCGGGGGGCAGGGCACTGGAAACACCATATATTTT.

V is TRBV6-2 or TRBV6-3 and J is TRBJ1-1, with TRBD1 matching 8 bases. Germline trimming cut 4 bases from V and 5 bases from J; bases unmatched to any gene: 9. Germline CDR1 is MNHEY and CDR2 is SVGEGT. This CDR3 has 15 amino acids. The CDR3 here is CASSLSGGRLTEAFF. CDR3 DNA sequence: TGTGCCAGCAGTTTGTCAGGGGGCCGTTTGACTGAAGCTTTCTTT.

Only one count was recorded for this clone. The V and J genes are TRBV28 and TRBJ1-6; 9 nucleotides match TRBD1. The CDR3 loop spans 17 amino acids. The germline V gene encodes CDR1 MDHEN and CDR2 SYDVKM. Losses at the gene ends were 6 bases for V and 0 bases for J; bases not matched to a gene: 6. The chain's CDR3 is CASSTGTGSSYNSPLHF. In nucleotides, the CDR3 is TGTGCCAGCAGCACCGGGACAGGGAGCTCCTATAATTCACCCCTCCACTTT.

This chain uses TRBV2 with TRBJ1-1; TRBD1 aligns across 9 bases. V gave up 6 bases and J gave up 4 bases; unmatched junction bases: 3. The CDR3 contains 13 residues. Germline CDR1 SNHLY, CDR2 FYNNEI. CDR3 sequence: CASSGTGITEAFF. The CDR3 coding sequence is TGTGCCAGCAGCGGGACAGGGATCACTGAAGCTTTCTTT.

This sequence joins TRBV27 and TRBJ2-2; 8 bases match TRBD2. The ends lost 2 bases at V and 6 bases at J; junction bases unmatched: 5. Germline CDR1 and CDR2: MNHEY and SMNVEV (reference sequence). There are 15 residues in the CDR3. CDR3: CASSLEGLGPGELFF. The CDR3 DNA reads TGTGCCAGCAGTTTAGAGGGACTAGGTCCCGGGGAGCTGTTTTTT.